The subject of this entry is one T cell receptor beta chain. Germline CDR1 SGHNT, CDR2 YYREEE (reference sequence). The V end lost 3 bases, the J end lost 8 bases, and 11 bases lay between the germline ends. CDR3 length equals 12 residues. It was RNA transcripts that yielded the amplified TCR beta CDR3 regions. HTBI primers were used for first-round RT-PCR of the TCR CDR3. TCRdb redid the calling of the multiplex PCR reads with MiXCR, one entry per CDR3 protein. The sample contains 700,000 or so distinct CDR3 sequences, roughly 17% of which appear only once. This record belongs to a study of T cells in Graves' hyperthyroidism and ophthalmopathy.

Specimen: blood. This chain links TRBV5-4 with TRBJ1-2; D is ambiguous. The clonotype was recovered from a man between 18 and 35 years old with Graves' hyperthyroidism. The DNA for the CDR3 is TGTGCCAGCAGCTGGGGTTCGGGGGGCTACACCTTC. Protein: CASSWGSGGYTF. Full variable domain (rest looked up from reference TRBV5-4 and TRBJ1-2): ETGVTQSPTHLIKTRGQQVTLRCSSQSGHNTVSWYQQALGQGPQFIFQYYREEENGRGNFPPRFSGLQFPNYSSELNVNALELDDSALYLCASSWGSGGYTFGSGTRLTVV.